The clone carrying this T cell receptor (beta chain) occurred many times. No antigen is known for it. The TCRbeta library incorporated unique molecular identifiers. TCRdb used MiXCR to reprocess the PCR reads, holding one entry per CDR3 protein. The sample lists approximately 490,000 distinct CDR3 sequences; 10% were seen once. The entry originates in a study of T-cell reconstitution after alpha-beta-depleted transplantation in children. Broader study findings: Recipient T cells and thymic progenitors that survived gave rise to the high TCRbeta diversity observed at day 60 in some patients. When one year had passed after transplant, most T-cell counts and diversity came from newly produced T cells. Several hundred expanded graft clones reportedly were the source of alpha-beta T cells about two months after transplant.

Germline loops: CDR1 MNHEY, CDR2 SMNVEV (reference sequence). V lost 1 base to trimming and J lost 1 base, with 7 bases between them. The CDR3 sequence is 14 residues long. The clonotype originates from a child aged 2-15 years with inherited bone marrow failure, due to receive a stem cell transplant. The chain has TRBV27 and TRBJ2-5; possible D gene TRBD2, 5 bases. Sample: PBMCs, taken before TCRalphabeta/CD19-depleted stem cell transplant. CDR3 protein: CASSLWAGQETQYF. The CDR3 region has the DNA TGTGCCAGCAGTTTATGGGCGGGCCAAGAGACCCAGTACTTC.